The 13 T cell receptor beta chains listed next were all sequenced from one sample in a study of T cells in Graves' hyperthyroidism and ophthalmopathy. Authors of the study amplified TCR beta CDR3 regions from RNA transcripts. Initially, a first-round RT-PCR of the TCR CDR3 employed the HTBI primer set. TCRdb called the multiplex PCR reads again in MiXCR, with one record for every CDR3 protein. The sample shows some 140,000 distinct CDR3 sequences, roughly a fifth of them seen only once. Sequencing was carried out using blood. The receptors come from a woman in her fifties or sixties with Graves' hyperthyroidism that later progressed to Graves' ophthalmopathy.

The rearrangement joins TRBV20-1 to TRBJ2-3, with TRBD1 as a possible D gene (6 bases). This CDR3 contains 15 residues. Germline V CDR1 and CDR2: DFQATT, SNEGSKA (reference sequence). V shed 0 bases and J shed 0 bases, with 10 bases lying between them. CDR3 DNA: TGCAGTGCTAGAGACGGACAGCTAAGCACAGATACGCAGTATTTT. This gives the protein CSARDGQLSTDTQYF.

This clonotype has a count of ten or more. This chain's CDR3 is CSARNRGRHTEAFF. The CDR3 DNA reads TGCAGTGCTAGGAACAGGGGGCGGCACACTGAAGCTTTCTTT. The chain joins TRBV20-1 to TRBJ1-1, with TRBD1 matching over 9 bases. Per germline, CDR1 DFQATT and CDR2 SNEGSKA (reference sequence). The CDR3 covers 14 residues. The V gene end was trimmed by 3 bases and the J gene end by 3 bases; junction bases not matched to a gene: 5.

The V and J genes are TRBV4-1 and TRBJ1-1; perhaps TRBD1 as D (6 bases). CDR1 and CDR2 from the germline V gene are MGHRA and YSYEKL. V was shortened by 1 base and J by 4 bases, with 10 bases between the two germline ends. The CDR3 is 14 residues long. DNA for the CDR3: TGCGCCAGCAGCCAAGGGGGGCTTAGCACTGAAGCTTTCTTT. This translates into CASSQGGLSTEAFF.

With regard to this clonotype: A much more abundant neighbour one base away suggests this may be a read error. The chain carries TRBV20-1 and TRBJ2-5; 7 bases match TRBD1. The CDR3 is 18 residues long. Germline V gene lookup returns CDR1 DFQATT and CDR2 SNEGSKA (reference sequence). CDR3 amino acids: CGARDRGRETGTRVTQYF. The CDR3 nucleotides read TGCGGTGCTAGAGATCGAGGACGTGAGACAGGGACGAGGGTGACCCAGTACTTC.

This clonotype was seen many times. The chain carries TRBV30 and TRBJ1-4, with D hard to call. The CDR3 runs to 15 residues. V dropped 4 bases and J dropped 1 base, with 13 bases sitting between them. CDR1 GTSNPN and CDR2 SVGIG come from the germline V gene (reference sequence). CDR3 protein: CAWTPGIGTNEKLFF. CDR3 nucleotides: TGTGCCTGGACACCGGGGATCGGAACTAATGAAAAACTGTTTTTT.

The rearrangement joins TRBV20-1 to TRBJ1-1, with 8 bases that match TRBD1. V dropped 1 base and J dropped 5; count of bases not matched to a gene: 15. CDR1 DFQATT and CDR2 SNEGSKA come from the germline V gene (reference sequence). The CDR3 runs 17 residues. CDR3 in amino acids: CSARAPKTGALWTEAFF. CDR3 nucleotides: TGCAGTGCTAGAGCGCCAAAGACAGGGGCCCTGTGGACTGAAGCTTTCTTT.

The sample holds many counts of this clonotype. This CDR3 is CASGPHRSYTQYF. The CDR3 nucleotides read TGTGCCAGCGGACCGCACCGGAGCTATACGCAGTATTTT. J is TRBJ2-3 and V is TRBV11-2; D is unresolved. V was trimmed by 8 bases and J by 7 bases, leaving 16 bases between them. CDR3 size: 13 residues. Per germline, CDR1 SGHAT and CDR2 FQNNGV. Filled out from reference TRBV11-2 and TRBJ2-3, the complete variable domain reads EAGVAQSPRYKIIEKRQSVAFWCNPISGHATLYWYQQILGQGPKLLIQFQNNGVVDDSQLPKDRFSAERLKGVDSTLKIQPAKLEDSAVYLCASGPHRSYTQYFGPGTRLTVL.

The chain couples TRBV5-1 to TRBJ1-1; 9 nucleotides align to TRBD1. The germline V gene has CDR1 SGHRS and CDR2 YFSETQ. This CDR3 is 14 amino acids long. V was clipped by 5 bases and J by 3 bases; unmatched bases: 5. The CDR3 spells CASRGQGGDTEAFF. Written as DNA, the CDR3 is TGCGCCAGCAGGGGACAGGGAGGGGACACTGAAGCTTTCTTT. Full variable domain (rest looked up from reference TRBV5-1 and TRBJ1-1): KAGVTQTPRYLIKTRGQQVTLSCSPISGHRSVSWYQQTPGQGLQFLFEYFSETQRNKGNFPGRFSGRQFSNSRSEMNVSTLELGDSALYLCASRGQGGDTEAFFGQGTRLTVV.

This clonotype was detected ten times or more. The chain combines TRBV2 with TRBJ2-3; 9 nucleotides line up with TRBD2. V dropped 8 bases and J dropped 3; count of bases not matched to a gene: 6. This CDR3 has 14 residues. Germline V CDR1 and CDR2: SNHLY, FYNNEI. The CDR3 sequence is CASAPTSGTDTQYF. The CDR3 DNA reads TGTGCCAGCGCCCCGACTAGCGGTACAGATACGCAGTATTTT.

The chain links TRBV5-1 to TRBJ2-1, with TRBD1 identical over 7 bases. With 0 bases clipped from V and 2 bases from J, the junction kept 2 bases outside the gene matches. This CDR3 has 15 residues. The germline gives CDR1 SGHRS, CDR2 YFSETQ. The CDR3: CASSLVGGPYNEQFF. CDR3 nucleotide sequence: TGCGCCAGCAGCTTGGTAGGGGGCCCCTACAATGAGCAGTTCTTC.

The chain recombines TRBV12-3 or TRBV12-4 with TRBJ1-6, with unresolved D. V dropped 3 bases and J dropped 14 bases, with 11 bases sitting between them. CDR3 length: 12 amino acids. The DNA of the CDR3 is TGTGCCAGCAGTTTTTCGAAGGGCACCCTCCACTTT. Encoded protein: CASSFSKGTLHF.

This clonotype showed up many times. The rearrangement joins TRBV7-2 to TRBJ2-5, with D perhaps matching TRBD1 (7 bases). The CDR3 contains 13 residues. The V end lost 5 bases, the J end lost 7 bases, and 14 bases lay between the germline ends. CDR1 and CDR2 from the germline V gene are SGHTA and FQGNSA. The chain's CDR3 is CASSQGGTGTQYF. CDR3 nucleotides: TGTGCCAGCAGCCAGGGGGGTACGGGGACCCAGTACTTC.

This clonotype showed up many times. The V call is TRBV20-1, the J call TRBJ2-3; 8 bases line up with TRBD2. Germline CDR1 and CDR2: DFQATT and SNEGSKA (reference sequence). This CDR3 region has 15 residues. J lost 3 bases, V lost 6 bases, and 11 bases had no gene match. The CDR3 region is CSATLLAGYTDTQYF. In DNA, the CDR3 is TGCAGTGCCACCCTCCTAGCGGGTTATACAGATACGCAGTATTTT.